A single sample is the source of the 11 T cell receptor beta chains below, sequenced in a study of human versus mouse CDR3 diversity and MHC coevolution. Clones were read by immunoSEQ multiplex PCR, and TCRdb kept only the in-frame ones, dropping some. The sample yields 50,000 to 65,000 clones, 85% to 95% seen once. Material for sequencing was naive CD4+ T cells from blood. The subset denotes: CD45RO-negative CD62L-positive naive CD4 T cells. The receptors derive from a person between 60 and 70 years old in good health.

The V and J genes are TRBV7-6 and TRBJ2-1, with no clear D. Germline V lookup: CDR1 SGHVS, CDR2 FNYEAQ. This CDR3 region has 15 residues. Trimming removed 5 bases at V and 0 bases at J, with 11 bases between. CDR3 residues: CASSPTWSSYNEQFF. CDR3 in DNA: TGTGCCAGCAGCCCAACTTGGAGCTCCTACAATGAGCAGTTCTTC.

The J gene is TRBJ2-6, the V gene TRBV9; D is perhaps TRBD1 (6 bases). The germline CDR1 and CDR2 sequences are SGDLS and YYNGEE. Trimming took 3 bases from V and 2 from J, leaving 18 bases between them. CDR3 size: 18 residues. The CDR3 sequence: CASSDNRVAKAGANVLTF. The CDR3 region has the DNA TGTGCCAGCAGCGACAACAGGGTCGCGAAGGCTGGGGCCAACGTCCTGACTTTC.

The chain recombines TRBV7-2 with TRBJ1-2; 10 positions match TRBD1. The trim removed 1 base at V and 1 base at J, leaving 9 bases unmatched. This CDR3 spans 18 amino acids. Germline assignment: CDR1 SGHTA and CDR2 FQGNSA. This CDR3 is CASSLVISRTGGNYGYTF. The DNA for the CDR3 is TGTGCCAGCAGCTTAGTCATCAGCCGGACAGGGGGTAACTATGGCTACACCTTC.

The chain employs TRBV30 and TRBJ1-5; 10 nucleotides match TRBD1. The CDR3 contains 14 residues. Germline loops: CDR1 GTSNPN, CDR2 SVGIG (reference sequence). Trimming at V came to 1 base and at J to 5 bases, leaving 2 bases not matched to a gene. As DNA, the CDR3 is TGTGCCTGGAGTGGGGACAGGGGCGATCAGCCCCAGCATTTT. This gives the protein CAWSGDRGDQPQHF.

The chain combines TRBV11-2 with TRBJ2-7; D possibly corresponds to TRBD1 (5 bases). CDR3 size: 13 residues. V lost 3 bases and J lost 5, with 11 bases in between. CDR1 and CDR2 from the germline V gene are SGHAT and FQNNGV. CDR3 in DNA: TGTGCCAGCAGCTTCCAGGGTCTCGACGAGCAGTACTTC. Translated: CASSFQGLDEQYF.

This clone was seen just once. The V gene is TRBV10-3, the J gene TRBJ1-2, with 8 bases fitting TRBD1. The CDR3 covers 17 residues. The germline V gene has CDR1 ENHRY and CDR2 SYGVKD. After removal of 0 bases from V and 5 bases from J, the junction contained 11 bases not matched to a gene. The CDR3 DNA follows: TGTGCCATCAGTGAGTCGATGAGTCAGGGGGCAAAGTATGGCTACACCTTC. This gives the protein CAISESMSQGAKYGYTF.

The chain has TRBV30 and TRBJ2-1; 8 bases line up with TRBD2. With V trimmed by 0 bases and J by 9 bases, 4 bases remained unmatched. The length of the CDR3 is 13 residues. Germline V CDR1 and CDR2: GTSNPN, SVGIG (reference sequence). The CDR3: CAWSVGREGEQFF. The CDR3 region has the DNA TGTGCCTGGAGTGTAGGTCGGGAGGGTGAGCAGTTCTTC.

V is TRBV5-1 and J is TRBJ2-7; D is possibly TRBD1 (5 bases). Germline V lookup: CDR1 SGHRS, CDR2 YFSETQ. Trimming removed 4 bases at V and 3 bases at J, with 11 bases between. This CDR3 is 13 amino acids long. The CDR3 region has the DNA TGCGCCAGCAGCACCTCGGACAACTACGAGCAGTACTTC. The encoded protein is CASSTSDNYEQYF.

V usage is TRBV5-4 and J usage is TRBJ2-3, with 12 nucleotides matching TRBD2. The ends lost 1 base at V and 4 bases at J; junction bases unmatched: 4. Looked up from germline, CDR1 is SGHNT and CDR2 is YYREEE (reference sequence). This CDR3 has 16 amino acids. CDR3 nucleotide sequence: TGTGCCAGCAGCTTGTCTAGCGGGAGGGCGTCAGATACGCAGTATTTT. Translated: CASSLSSGRASDTQYF.

This clone occurred once. The V and J genes are TRBV5-4 and TRBJ2-1, with unresolved D. Trimming pared 0 bases from V and 2 bases from J, leaving 18 bases between. The germline gives CDR1 SGHNT, CDR2 YYREEE (reference sequence). CDR3 length: 18 amino acids. The CDR3 sequence: CASSLGSPSATPYNEQFF. The CDR3 coding sequence is TGTGCCAGCAGCTTGGGATCCCCCAGCGCCACTCCCTACAATGAGCAGTTCTTC.

The J gene is TRBJ2-2, the V gene TRBV6-1; 9 bases map to TRBD1. The CDR3 extends over 18 amino acids. V lost 4 bases, J lost 6 bases, and 15 bases stayed unmatched. Per germline, CDR1 MNHNS and CDR2 SASEGT. The CDR3 DNA sequence: TGTGCCAGCAGTGGACCCGGACAGGGGAGGAGCTTGGCCGGGGAGCTGTTTTTT. Encoded protein: CASSGPGQGRSLAGELFF.